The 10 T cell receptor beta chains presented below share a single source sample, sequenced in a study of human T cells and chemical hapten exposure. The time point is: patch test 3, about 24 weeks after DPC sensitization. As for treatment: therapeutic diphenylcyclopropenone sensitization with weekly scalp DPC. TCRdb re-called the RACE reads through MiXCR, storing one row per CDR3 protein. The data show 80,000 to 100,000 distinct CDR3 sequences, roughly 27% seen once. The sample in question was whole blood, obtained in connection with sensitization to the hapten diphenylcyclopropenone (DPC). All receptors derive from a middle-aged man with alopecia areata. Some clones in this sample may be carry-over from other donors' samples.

The CDR3 is CASSKEGGKTEAFF. The DNA for the CDR3 is TGTGCCAGCAGCAAAGAGGGGGGGAAAACTGAAGCTTTCTTT. The rearrangement uses TRBV21-1 and TRBJ1-1; TRBD1, the table's D call, lacks a check against the DNA. TRBV21-1 is labeled a pseudogene. This CDR3 has 14 residues.

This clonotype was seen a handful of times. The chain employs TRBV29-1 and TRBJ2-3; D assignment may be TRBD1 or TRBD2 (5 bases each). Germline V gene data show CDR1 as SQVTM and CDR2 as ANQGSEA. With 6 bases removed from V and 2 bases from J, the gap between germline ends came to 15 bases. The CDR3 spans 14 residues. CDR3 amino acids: CSVGRTQITDTQYF. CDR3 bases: TGCAGCGTGGGACGGACTCAGATCACAGATACGCAGTATTTT.

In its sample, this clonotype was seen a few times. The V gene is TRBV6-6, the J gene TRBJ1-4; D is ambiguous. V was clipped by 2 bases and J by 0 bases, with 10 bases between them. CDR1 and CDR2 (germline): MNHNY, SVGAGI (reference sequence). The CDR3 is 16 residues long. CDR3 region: CASSYAAVTTNEKLFF. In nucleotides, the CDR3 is TGTGCCAGCAGTTACGCGGCTGTAACAACTAATGAAAAACTGTTTTTT.

CDR3 coding DNA: TGTGCCAGCAGTTATAACAGGGCGAACACTGAAGCTTTCTTT. This sequence encodes CASSYNRANTEAFF. V and J are TRBV6-5 and TRBJ1-1, with a possible D match to TRBD1 (6 bases). The germline gives CDR1 MNHEY, CDR2 SVGAGI. The CDR3 contains 14 residues. With 3 bases removed from V and 1 base from J, the gap between germline ends came to 9 bases.

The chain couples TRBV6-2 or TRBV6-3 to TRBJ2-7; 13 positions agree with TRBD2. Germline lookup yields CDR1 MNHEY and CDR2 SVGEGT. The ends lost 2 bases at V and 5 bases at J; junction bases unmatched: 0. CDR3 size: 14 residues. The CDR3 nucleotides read TGTGCCAGCAGTTACGGGACTAGCGGGAACGAGCAGTACTTC. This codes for CASSYGTSGNEQYF.

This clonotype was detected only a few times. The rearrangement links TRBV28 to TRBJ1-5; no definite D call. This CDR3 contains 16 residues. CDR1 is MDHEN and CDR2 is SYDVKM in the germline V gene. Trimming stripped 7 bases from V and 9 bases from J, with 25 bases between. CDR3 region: CASNLSGGPPHGPQHF. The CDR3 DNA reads TGTGCCAGCAACCTCTCCGGAGGGCCTCCCCATGGGCCCCAGCATTTT. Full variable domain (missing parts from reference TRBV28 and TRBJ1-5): DVKVTQSSRYLVKRTGEKVFLECVQDMDHENMFWYRQDPGLGLRLIYFSYDVKMKEKGDIPEGYSVSREKKERFSLILESASTNQTSMYLCASNLSGGPPHGPQHFGDGTRLSIL.

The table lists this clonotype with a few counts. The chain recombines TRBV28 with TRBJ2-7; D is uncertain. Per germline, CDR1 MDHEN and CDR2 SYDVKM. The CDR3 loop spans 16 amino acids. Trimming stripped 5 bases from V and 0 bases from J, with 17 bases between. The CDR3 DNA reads TGTGCCAGCAGTAGTAGAGTAGGACGTAGCTCCTACGAGCAGTACTTC. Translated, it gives CASSSRVGRSSYEQYF.

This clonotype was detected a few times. The CDR3 reads CASRPIDAGGWAEQFF. The CDR3 coding sequence is TGTGCCAGCAGACCAATAGACGCCGGTGGGTGGGCTGAGCAGTTCTTC. The chain links TRBV28 to TRBJ2-1; D is undetermined. The V gene's germline CDR1 is MDHEN and CDR2 SYDVKM. The CDR3 loop spans 16 amino acids. Trimming took off 6 bases at V and 9 bases at J, with 24 bases between the two ends.

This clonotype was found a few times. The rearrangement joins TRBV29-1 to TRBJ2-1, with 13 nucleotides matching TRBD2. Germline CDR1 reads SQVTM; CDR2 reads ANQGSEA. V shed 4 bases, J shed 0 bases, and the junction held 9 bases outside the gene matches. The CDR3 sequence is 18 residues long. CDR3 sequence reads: CSVARGLAGVSSYNEQFF. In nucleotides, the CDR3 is TGCAGCGTTGCGAGAGGACTAGCGGGAGTATCCTCCTACAATGAGCAGTTCTTC.

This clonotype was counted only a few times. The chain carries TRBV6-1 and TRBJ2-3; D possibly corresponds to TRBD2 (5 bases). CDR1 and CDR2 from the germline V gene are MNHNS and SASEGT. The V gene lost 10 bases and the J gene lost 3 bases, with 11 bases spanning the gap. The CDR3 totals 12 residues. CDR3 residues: CATVPGTDTQYF. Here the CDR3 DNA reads TGTGCCACCGTCCCGGGGACAGATACGCAGTATTTT.